Included here is one T cell receptor (beta chain) sequence, with context. No antigen is known for it. Sequencing ends 3 residues short of the CDR3 end; the germline J gene provides the rest. This sample is drawn from a study of Tregs in tolerant kidney transplant recipients. TCRdb keeps only in-frame clones here, not all; method: immunoSEQ multiplex PCR. The table gives 14,000 or so clones; the top ten clones make up approximately 25% of it. Study-level points and caveats: No direct test of biological reproducibility was done here.

Recipients received nonmyeloablative bone marrow transplants from related graft donors, with transient mixed chimerism. The CDR3 consists of 14 residues. The ends lost 3 bases at V and 7 bases at J; junction bases unmatched: 4. Germline V gene data show CDR1 as SGDLS and CDR2 as YYNGEE. This clonotype was obtained from a human patient who received a combined kidney and bone marrow transplant. Some T cells may have come from the graft donor. This sample comprised CD8+ T cells from blood (PBMCs), obtained 6 months after the transplant. The chain joins TRBV9 to TRBJ1-5; 10 bases align to TRBD1. The CDR3 region is CASSAGTGDQPQHF. The sequenced CDR3 bases are TGTGCCAGCAGCGCCGGGACAGGGGACCAGCCC. Together with reference TRBV9 and TRBJ1-5, the CDR3 gives the full variable domain: DSGVTQTPKHLITATGQRVTLRCSPRSGDLSVYWYQQSLDQGLQFLIQYYNGEERAKGNILERFSAQQFPDLHSELNLSSLELGDSALYFCASSAGTGDQPQHFGDGTRLSIL.